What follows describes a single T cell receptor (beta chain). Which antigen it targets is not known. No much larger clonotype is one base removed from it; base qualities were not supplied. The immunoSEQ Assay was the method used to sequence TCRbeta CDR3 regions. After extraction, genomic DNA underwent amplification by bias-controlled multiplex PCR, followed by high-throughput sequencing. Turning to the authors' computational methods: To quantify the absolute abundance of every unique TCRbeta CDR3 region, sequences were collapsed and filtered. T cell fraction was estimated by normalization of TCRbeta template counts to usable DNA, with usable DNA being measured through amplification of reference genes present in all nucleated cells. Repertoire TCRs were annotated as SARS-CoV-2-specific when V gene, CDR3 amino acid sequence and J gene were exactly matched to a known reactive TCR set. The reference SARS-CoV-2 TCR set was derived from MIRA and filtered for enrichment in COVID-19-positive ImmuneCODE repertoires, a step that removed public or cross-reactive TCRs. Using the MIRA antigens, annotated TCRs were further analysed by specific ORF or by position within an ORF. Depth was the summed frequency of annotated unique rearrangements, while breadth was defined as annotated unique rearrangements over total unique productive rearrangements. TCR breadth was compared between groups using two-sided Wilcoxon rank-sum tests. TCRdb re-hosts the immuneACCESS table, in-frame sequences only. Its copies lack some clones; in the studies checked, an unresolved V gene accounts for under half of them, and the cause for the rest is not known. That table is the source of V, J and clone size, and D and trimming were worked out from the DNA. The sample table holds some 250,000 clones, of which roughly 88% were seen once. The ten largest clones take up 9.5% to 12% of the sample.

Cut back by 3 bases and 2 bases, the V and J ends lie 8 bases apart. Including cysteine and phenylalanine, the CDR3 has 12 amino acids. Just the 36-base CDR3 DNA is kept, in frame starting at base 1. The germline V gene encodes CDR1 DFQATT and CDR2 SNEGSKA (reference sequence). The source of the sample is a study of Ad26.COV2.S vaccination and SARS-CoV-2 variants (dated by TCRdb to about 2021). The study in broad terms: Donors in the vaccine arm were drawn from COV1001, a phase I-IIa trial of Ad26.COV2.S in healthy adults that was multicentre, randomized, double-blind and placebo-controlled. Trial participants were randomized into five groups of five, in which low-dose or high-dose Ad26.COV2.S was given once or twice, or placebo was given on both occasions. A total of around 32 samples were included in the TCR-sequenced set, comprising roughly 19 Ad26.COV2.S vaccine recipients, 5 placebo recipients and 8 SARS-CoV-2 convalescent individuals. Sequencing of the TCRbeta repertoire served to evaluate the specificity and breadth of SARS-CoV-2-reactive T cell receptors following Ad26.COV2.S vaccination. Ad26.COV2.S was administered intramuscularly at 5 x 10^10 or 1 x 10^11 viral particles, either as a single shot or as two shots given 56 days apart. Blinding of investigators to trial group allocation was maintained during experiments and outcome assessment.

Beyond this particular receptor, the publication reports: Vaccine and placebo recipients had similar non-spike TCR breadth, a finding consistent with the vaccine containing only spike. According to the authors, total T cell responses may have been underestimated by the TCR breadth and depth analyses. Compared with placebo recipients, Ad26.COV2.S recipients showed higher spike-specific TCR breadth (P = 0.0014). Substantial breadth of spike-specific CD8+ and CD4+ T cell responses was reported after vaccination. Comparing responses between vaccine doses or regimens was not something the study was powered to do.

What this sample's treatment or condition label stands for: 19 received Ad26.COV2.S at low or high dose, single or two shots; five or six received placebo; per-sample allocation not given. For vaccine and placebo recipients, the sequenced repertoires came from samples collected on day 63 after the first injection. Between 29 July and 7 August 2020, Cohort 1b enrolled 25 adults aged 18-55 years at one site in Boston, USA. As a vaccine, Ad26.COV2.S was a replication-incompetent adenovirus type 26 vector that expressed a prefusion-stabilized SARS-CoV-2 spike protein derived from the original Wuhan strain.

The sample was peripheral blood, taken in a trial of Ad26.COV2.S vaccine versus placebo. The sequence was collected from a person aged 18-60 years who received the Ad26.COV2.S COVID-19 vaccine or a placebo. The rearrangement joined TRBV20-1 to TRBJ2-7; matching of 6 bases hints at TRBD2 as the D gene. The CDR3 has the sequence CSASGGAYEQYF. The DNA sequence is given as TGCAGTGCTAGTGGAGGGGCCTACGAGCAGTACTTC.